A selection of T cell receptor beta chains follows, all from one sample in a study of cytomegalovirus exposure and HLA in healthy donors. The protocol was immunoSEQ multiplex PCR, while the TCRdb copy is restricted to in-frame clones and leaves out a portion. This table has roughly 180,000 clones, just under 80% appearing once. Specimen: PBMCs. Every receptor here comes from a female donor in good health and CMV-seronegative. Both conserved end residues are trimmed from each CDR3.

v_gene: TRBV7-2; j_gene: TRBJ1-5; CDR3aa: ASSQRGGLGNQPQH
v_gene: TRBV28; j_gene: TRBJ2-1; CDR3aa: ASSFGGRSYNEQF
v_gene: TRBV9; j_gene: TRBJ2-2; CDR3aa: ASRGLADTGELF
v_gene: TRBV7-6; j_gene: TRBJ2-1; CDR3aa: ASSSAGQGFDNEQF
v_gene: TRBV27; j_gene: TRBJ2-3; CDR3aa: ASSLRTSGGYTQY
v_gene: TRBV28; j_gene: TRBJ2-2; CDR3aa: ASSRESIAGGPGELF
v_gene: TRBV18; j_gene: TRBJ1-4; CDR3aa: ASLSPDRGLEKLF
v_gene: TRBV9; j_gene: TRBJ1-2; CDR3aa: ASSTGDRRNYGYT
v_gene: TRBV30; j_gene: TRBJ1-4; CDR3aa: AWSTQVNEKLF
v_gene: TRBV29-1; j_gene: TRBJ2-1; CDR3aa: SVERGGNHNEQF
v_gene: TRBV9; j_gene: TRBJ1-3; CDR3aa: ASSVEGGSGNTIY
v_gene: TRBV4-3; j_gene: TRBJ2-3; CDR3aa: ASSRRREGGDTQY
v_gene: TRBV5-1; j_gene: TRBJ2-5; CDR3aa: ASSLAPVETQY
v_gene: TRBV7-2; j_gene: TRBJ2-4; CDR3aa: ASRETGTGIQY
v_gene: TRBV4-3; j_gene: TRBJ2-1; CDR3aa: ASSQDGLAGAQSSYNEQF
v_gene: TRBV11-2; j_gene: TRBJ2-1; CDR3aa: ASSVEIYNEQF
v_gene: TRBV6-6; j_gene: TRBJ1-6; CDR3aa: ASRHQDRGDNSPLH
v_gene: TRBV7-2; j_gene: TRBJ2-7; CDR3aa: ASSLVPAGKGEQY
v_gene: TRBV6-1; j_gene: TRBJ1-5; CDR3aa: ASRKQGEGQPQH
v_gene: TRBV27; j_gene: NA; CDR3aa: ASSVRTDSYEQY
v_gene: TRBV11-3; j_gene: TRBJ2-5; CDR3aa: ASSFHTSGGAARQETQY
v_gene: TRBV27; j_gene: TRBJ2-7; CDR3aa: ASSLSLGRNFYEQY
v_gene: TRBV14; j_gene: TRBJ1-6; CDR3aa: ASSLQGVSPLH
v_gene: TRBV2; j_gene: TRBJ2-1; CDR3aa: ASSIGQGPYNEQF
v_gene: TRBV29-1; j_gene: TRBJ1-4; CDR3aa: SVGRGLTEKLF
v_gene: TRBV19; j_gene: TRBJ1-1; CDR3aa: ASSRTGGNEAF
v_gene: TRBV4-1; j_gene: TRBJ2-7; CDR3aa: ASSHPRLAGGLEQY
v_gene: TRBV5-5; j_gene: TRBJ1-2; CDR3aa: ASSSQGAGYGYT
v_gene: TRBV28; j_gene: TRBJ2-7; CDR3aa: ASSTGMGGLINEQY
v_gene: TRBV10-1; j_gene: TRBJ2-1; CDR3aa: ASRATGKGANEQF
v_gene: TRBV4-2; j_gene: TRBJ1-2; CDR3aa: ASSPYPGQGANYGYT
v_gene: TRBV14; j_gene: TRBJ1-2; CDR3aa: ASSQEGALSLYGYT
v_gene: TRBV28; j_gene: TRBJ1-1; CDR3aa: ASSRPDRGEAF
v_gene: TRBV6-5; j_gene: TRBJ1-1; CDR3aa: ASSYQRTENTEAF
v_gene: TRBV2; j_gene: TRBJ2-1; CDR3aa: ASRGLTNEQF
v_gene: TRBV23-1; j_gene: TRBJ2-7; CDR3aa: ASSPKSGASSSYEQY
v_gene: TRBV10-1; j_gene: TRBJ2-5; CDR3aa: ASKPGLAGEETQY